This T cell receptor (beta chain) appears in the sequencing data of a study of early T cells in non-severe SARS-CoV-2 infection. Across the whole study: The sequenced material was bulk RNA from unsorted whole blood, and its chains were unpaired.

About this clonotype: The antigen remains unidentified. A much larger clone sits a single nucleotide away, making a read error possible.

Between the trimmed V and J ends, which lost 3 bases and 6 bases, there was a span of 7 bases. The germline V gene has CDR1 SQVTM and CDR2 ANQGSEA. CDR3 length: 11 residues. Study outcomes and limitations: VDJdb matching skewed toward anti-spike CD8 responses, missing private and CD4 specificities.

Molecules of cDNA were individually given unique molecular identifiers that were attached to them. In TCRdb, the 5' RACE reads were re-called with MiXCR into one record per CDR3 protein. The sample shows fewer than 30,000 distinct CDR3 sequences, 4.3% of them seen only once. The sequence derives from an adult who was a healthcare worker with PCR-confirmed SARS-CoV-2 infection or an uninfected control (not recorded which). Input material: whole blood. The genes are TRBV29-1 and TRBJ2-3; D remains unclear. DNA of the CDR3: TGCAGCGTTGACCCGTACGATACGCAGTATTTT. This sequence encodes CSVDPYDTQYF.